Listed here are 25 T cell receptor beta chains from one sample, sequenced in a study of identical twins' blood T cells. TCRdb re-called the 5' RACE reads with MiXCR, one entry per CDR3 protein. The table shows 300,000 to 400,000 distinct CDR3 sequences, with roughly 28% occurring only once. The source material was PBMCs. All receptors derive from a woman between 18 and 55 years old in good health.

This clonotype came up many times. The chain carries TRBV29-1 and TRBJ1-3; no definite D call. CDR1 and CDR2 (germline): SQVTM, ANQGSEA. The V gene lost 5 bases and the J gene lost 2 bases, with 4 bases spanning the gap. The CDR3 contains 11 residues. This CDR3 is CSVPAGNTIYF. The CDR3 coding sequence is TGCAGCGTTCCCGCTGGAAACACCATATATTTT.

The rearrangement uses TRBV5-1 and TRBJ1-6; TRBD1 matches 10 bases. Germline lookup yields CDR1 SGHRS and CDR2 YFSETQ. The length of the CDR3 is 16 residues. The ends lost 6 bases at V and 7 bases at J; junction bases unmatched: 10. For the CDR3, the DNA is TGCGCCAGCACCCTTTCCCGGGACAGGGGCAATTCACCCCTCCACTTT. It encodes CASTLSRDRGNSPLHF.

For this clonotype: Being one base from a much bigger clone, this may be a read error. The V gene is TRBV6-6, the J gene TRBJ1-4; the match to TRBD1 covers 11 bases. Germline V gives CDR1 MNHNY, CDR2 SVGAGI (reference sequence). The CDR3 runs to 15 residues. CDR3 amino acids: CASSPPGQGEEKMFF. The CDR3, as DNA: TGTGCCAGCAGTCCACCGGGACAGGGGGAAGAAAAAATGTTTTTT.

The DNA of the CDR3 is TGTGCCAGCAGCTCCGCAGTAGGTAGTTCCTACAATGAGCAGTTCTTC. Residues: CASSSAVGSSYNEQFF. The chain links TRBV5-5 to TRBJ2-1; D ambiguous. V dropped 3 bases and J dropped 1 base, with 14 bases sitting between them. The germline V gene has CDR1 SGHKS and CDR2 YYEKEE (reference sequence). The CDR3 length is 16 residues. The full variable domain, rest sourced from reference TRBV5-5 and TRBJ2-1, is DAGVTQSPTHLIKTRGQQVTLRCSPISGHKSVSWYQQVLGQGPQFIFQYYEKEERGRGNFPDRFSARQFPNYSSELNVNALLLGDSALYLCASSSAVGSSYNEQFFGPGTRLTVL.

This clonotype appeared a few times. The gene calls are TRBV10-3 and TRBJ2-7; possible D gene TRBD1, 5 bases. In germline, CDR1 is ENHRY, CDR2 SYGVKD. CDR3 size: 15 residues. V lost 2 bases and J lost 2, with 13 bases in between. CDR3 region: CAISEAPRDPYEQYF. The CDR3 DNA reads TGTGCCATCAGTGAGGCCCCCAGGGATCCCTACGAGCAGTACTTC.

This clonotype was seen many times. V and J are TRBV25-1 and TRBJ1-2; no clear D gene. CDR3 size: 12 residues. Germline V gene lookup returns CDR1 MGHDK and CDR2 SYGVNS. The V gene lost 0 bases and the J gene lost 8 bases, with 7 bases spanning the gap. CDR3 nucleotides: TGTGCCAGCAGTGAATACGGAGGAGGCTACACCTTC. This codes for CASSEYGGGYTF.

V and J are TRBV10-3 and TRBJ2-1; a possible D gene is TRBD2 (5 bases). The CDR3 is 17 residues long. Trimming shortened V by 0 bases and J by 8 bases, and 20 bases separated the two germline ends. The germline gives CDR1 ENHRY, CDR2 SYGVKD. The CDR3 here is CAISESISTSMVDEQFF. The DNA for the CDR3 is TGTGCCATCAGTGAGTCGATTAGTACTAGTATGGTCGATGAGCAGTTCTTC.

The rearrangement joins TRBV29-1 to TRBJ1-5; D is ambiguous. Germline V gene data show CDR1 as SQVTM and CDR2 as ANQGSEA. Trimming stripped 4 bases from V and 4 bases from J, with 14 bases between. There are 14 residues in the CDR3. CDR3 sequence: CSVVGTEVNQPQHF. CDR3 in DNA: TGCAGCGTTGTAGGTACAGAGGTAAATCAGCCCCAGCATTTT.

This clonotype showed up many times. This chain connects TRBV11-2 to TRBJ1-2, with 7 bases fitting TRBD1. CDR1 and CDR2 (germline): SGHAT, FQNNGV. The CDR3 runs to 14 residues. V lost 3 bases, J lost 2 bases, and 3 bases stayed unmatched. The CDR3 DNA follows: TGTGCCAGCAGCTTGGGACAGCGAAACTATGGCTACACCTTC. Translated: CASSLGQRNYGYTF.

This clonotype was seen a handful of times. This sequence joins TRBV2 and TRBJ1-5; D is undetermined. Per the germline V gene, CDR1 is SNHLY and CDR2 is FYNNEI. Trimming took off 4 bases at V and 0 bases at J, with 10 bases between the two ends. The CDR3 runs 15 residues. The CDR3 sequence is CASSVEGYSNQPQHF. CDR3 nucleotides: TGTGCCAGCAGTGTAGAGGGCTATAGCAATCAGCCCCAGCATTTT.

The chain has TRBV29-1 and TRBJ1-1; D not certain. Germline CDR1 is SQVTM and CDR2 is ANQGSEA. V shed 5 bases and J shed 3 bases, with 13 bases lying between them. The CDR3 covers 13 residues. Here the CDR3 DNA reads TGCAGCGTTCGGGTTGAGGGAGACACTGAAGCTTTCTTT. Encoded protein: CSVRVEGDTEAFF.

The chain links TRBV3-1 to TRBJ2-1; D is undetermined. Trimming stripped 0 bases from V and 3 bases from J, with 9 bases between. This CDR3 contains 15 residues. Germline loops: CDR1 LGHDT, CDR2 YNNKEL (reference sequence). The CDR3 DNA reads as TGTGCCAGCAGCCAAGATCCCAGCGACTACAATGAGCAGTTCTTC. Protein product: CASSQDPSDYNEQFF.

This chain connects TRBV29-1 to TRBJ1-1; D gene ambiguous. The CDR3 is made up of 15 amino acids. Germline V CDR1 and CDR2: SQVTM, ANQGSEA. The V end was cut by 6 bases, the J end by 6 bases, with 23 bases between. In DNA form, the CDR3 reads TGCAGCGTGGGAGCTCCGGGTCACGAGGCGGCTGAAGCTTTCTTT. It is translated as CSVGAPGHEAAEAFF.

This clonotype has just a few counts. V gene TRBV7-6 combines with J gene TRBJ2-5, with 8 positions matching TRBD1. The ends lost 3 bases at V and 0 bases at J; junction bases unmatched: 9. CDR3 size: 17 residues. Germline CDR1 and CDR2: SGHVS and FNYEAQ. Here the CDR3 DNA reads TGTGCCAGCAGCTTGGATTATCGGGACAGGTACCAAGAGACCCAGTACTTC. This translates into CASSLDYRDRYQETQYF.

The chain combines TRBV7-2 with TRBJ1-6, with D possibly being TRBD1 (6 bases). CDR1 and CDR2 (germline): SGHTA, FQGNSA. V was shortened by 0 bases and J by 9 bases, with 15 bases between the two germline ends. This CDR3 is built from 16 residues. The CDR3 region is CASSLAPPGTTSPLHF. The CDR3 DNA sequence: TGTGCCAGCAGCTTAGCGCCGCCAGGGACAACTTCACCCCTCCACTTT.

J is TRBJ1-1 and V is TRBV6-5; no definite D call. The CDR3 totals 12 residues. Germline V gene sequence: CDR1 MNHEY, CDR2 SVGAGI. V shed 9 bases and J shed 7 bases, with 15 bases lying between them. The CDR3 DNA sequence: TGTGCCAGTATGAGGGTCTTGGGTGAAGCTTTCTTT. Its translation: CASMRVLGEAFF.

This clonotype was detected a few times. A read error may account for a junction end that differs from germline. The V and J genes are TRBV20-1 and TRBJ2-7, with D tentatively TRBD2 (7 bases). Germline CDR1 and CDR2: DFQATT and SNEGSKA (reference sequence). The CDR3 length is 13 residues. CDR3 residues: CSARRGGSYEQCF. The CDR3 DNA is TGCAGTGCTAGAAGGGGGGGGTCCTACGAGCAGTGCTTC.

This clonotype has only a few counts. The chain employs TRBV27 and TRBJ2-2, with D possibly matching TRBD2 (7 bases). This CDR3 is 15 amino acids long. CDR1 is MNHEY and CDR2 is SMNVEV in the germline V gene (reference sequence). V lost 5 bases and J lost 5, with 15 bases in between. The CDR3 here is CASSLGGPSTGELFF. The CDR3 nucleotides are TGTGCCAGCAGTCTCGGGGGGCCCTCAACCGGGGAGCTGTTTTTT.

This rearrangement joins TRBV10-3 to TRBJ2-2, with D maybe TRBD1 (6 bases). V was trimmed by 6 bases and J by 5 bases, leaving 16 bases between them. CDR1 ENHRY and CDR2 SYGVKD come from the germline V gene. The CDR3 extends over 15 amino acids. CDR3 DNA sequence: TGTGCCATCAGCATACAGGGCCCCCCAACCGGGGAGCTGTTTTTT. Amino acids: CAISIQGPPTGELFF.

In the case of this clonotype: At one of its ends the junction is not consistent with the germline gene, which may arise from a read error. The genes are TRBV29-1 and TRBJ2-3; TRBD2 matches at 8 bases. This CDR3 region has 11 residues. The V gene's germline CDR1 is SQVTM and CDR2 ANQGSEA. CDR3 protein: CSVEAGDTQYF. For the CDR3, the DNA is TGCAGCGTCGAAGCGGGAGACACGCAGTATTTT.

J is TRBJ1-4 and V is TRBV6-5; 9 bases align to TRBD1. The J segment lost 3 bases and the V segment lost 0 bases, leaving 8 bases of the junction unmatched. CDR1 and CDR2 (germline): MNHEY, SVGAGI. CDR3 length: 18 amino acids. The CDR3 region is CASSYSGEQGAANEKLFF. CDR3 sequence (DNA): TGTGCCAGCAGTTACTCCGGGGAACAGGGGGCTGCTAATGAAAAACTGTTTTTT.

The V gene is TRBV18, the J gene TRBJ2-6, with unresolved D. V was pared by 3 bases and J by 0 bases, with 6 bases between. This CDR3 is 15 amino acids long. Per the germline V gene, CDR1 is KGHSH and CDR2 is LQKENI. The CDR3 here is CASSPLTSGANVLTF. In DNA, the CDR3 is TGTGCCAGCTCACCTCTGACCTCTGGGGCCAACGTCCTGACTTTC.

Note on this clonotype: One end of the junction is discordant with germline, which a read error may explain. The V call is TRBV7-2, the J call TRBJ1-5; 7 nucleotides agree with TRBD1. This CDR3 region has 14 residues. Germline assignment: CDR1 SGHTA and CDR2 FQGNSA. CDR3 amino acids: CANSLTGRYQPQHF. The DNA of the CDR3 is TGTGCCAACAGCCTGACAGGGCGTTATCAGCCCCAGCATTTT.

This chain uses TRBV27 with TRBJ2-3; 8 nucleotides agree with TRBD2. Trimming cost V 6 bases and J 5 bases; bases outside gene matches: 4. This CDR3 comprises 13 residues. CDR1 is MNHEY and CDR2 is SMNVEV in the germline V gene (reference sequence). The CDR3 DNA follows: TGTGCCAGCAGGCCTCTAGCGGGAGATACGCAGTATTTT. Residues: CASRPLAGDTQYF.

This clonotype was counted between two and nine times. V usage is TRBV20-1 and J usage is TRBJ1-4; TRBD1 might be the D (6 bases). V lost 3 bases and J 3 bases, leaving 14 bases between the germline ends. This CDR3 spans 15 amino acids. Germline CDR1 DFQATT, CDR2 SNEGSKA (reference sequence). The CDR3 region has the DNA TGCAGTGCTAGTGGGACCAGGGGATCTAATGAAAAACTGTTTTTT. Its translation is CSASGTRGSNEKLFF.